This record concerns one T cell receptor beta chain sequence. The target antigen is unknown. Distinct nucleotide sequences in the sample also encode this CDR3. The sample belongs to a study of cytomegalovirus exposure and HLA in healthy donors. Findings and caveats of the study: CMV antigen specificity was confirmed in vitro for a few CMV-associated chains. Researchers catalogued about 150 TCR beta chains as cytomegalovirus-associated.

Deletions cut 2 bases from V and 3 bases from J, with 14 bases between. CDR1 is MNHNS, CDR2 SASEGT, per germline. The CDR3 runs 15 residues. Produced via immunoSEQ multiplex PCR; TCRdb's table is partial and in-frame only. The data contain some 80,000 clones, about 95% of them singletons. The chain carries TRBV6-1 and TRBJ2-7; weak D call: TRBD1 (6 bases). The sequence derives from a man younger than 30 in good health and CMV-seropositive. Sequencing input: PBMCs. DNA for the CDR3: TGTGCCAGCAGTGAATCAGGGGACGGAGGCTACGAGCAGTACTTC. Translation: CASSESGDGGYEQYF.